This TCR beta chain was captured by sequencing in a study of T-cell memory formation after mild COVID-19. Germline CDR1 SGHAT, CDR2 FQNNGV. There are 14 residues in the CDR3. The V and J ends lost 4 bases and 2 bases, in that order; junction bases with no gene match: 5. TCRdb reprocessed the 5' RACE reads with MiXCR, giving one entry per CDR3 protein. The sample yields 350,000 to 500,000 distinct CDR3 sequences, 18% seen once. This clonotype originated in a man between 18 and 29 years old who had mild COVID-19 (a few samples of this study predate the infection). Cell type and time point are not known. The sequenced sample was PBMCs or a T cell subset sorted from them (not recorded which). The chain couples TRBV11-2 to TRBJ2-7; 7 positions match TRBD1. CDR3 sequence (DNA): TGTGCCAGCAGCTCAACACAGGGGACCTACGAGCAGTACTTC. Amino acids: CASSSTQGTYEQYF. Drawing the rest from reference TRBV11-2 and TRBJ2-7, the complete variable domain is EAGVAQSPRYKIIEKRQSVAFWCNPISGHATLYWYQQILGQGPKLLIQFQNNGVVDDSQLPKDRFSAERLKGVDSTLKIQPAKLEDSAVYLCASSSTQGTYEQYFGPGTRLTVT.